This entry lists 21 T cell receptor beta chains sequenced from one sample in a study of graft-versus-host responses after intestinal transplantation listed by TCRdb under 2021. Preparation of the library involved the immunoSEQ multiplex PCR assay. This is the immuneACCESS table as TCRdb keeps it, with only in-frame sequences that have V and J called. A part of the clones is gone; compared with another copy, unresolved V genes explain less than half, and the rest is unexplained. This sample lists about 30,000 clones; roughly 93% were detected once. The ten most abundant clones make up roughly 0.72% of the sample. Sample: PBMCs, taken about 65 days after intestinal transplant. The receptors stem from a human patient who received an intestinal transplant, so some T cells may come from the graft donor.

This chain links TRBV5-8 with TRBJ2-5; possible D gene TRBD1, 6 bases. V shed 0 bases and J shed 2 bases, with 14 bases lying between them. The length of the CDR3 is 16 residues. The germline V gene encodes CDR1 SGHTS and CDR2 YDEGEE. Here the CDR3 reads CASSLGQAESQETQYF. The CDR3 coding sequence is TGTGCCAGCAGCTTGGGACAGGCAGAGTCTCAAGAGACCCAGTACTTC.

This sequence joins TRBV14 and TRBJ2-3, with D unresolved. The V end lost 3 bases, the J end lost 2 bases, and 6 bases lay between the germline ends. The length of the CDR3 is 13 residues. Germline CDR1 is SGHDN and CDR2 is FVKESK. The CDR3 coding sequence is TGTGCCAGCAGCCAGCTCCTCACAGATACGCAGTATTTT. The encoded protein is CASSQLLTDTQYF.

CDR3 region: CASSPPTLAAYNEQFF. The DNA of the CDR3 is TGTGCCAGCAGCCCACCCACCTTGGCGGCCTACAATGAGCAGTTCTTC. The V call is TRBV4-2, the J call TRBJ2-1, with unresolved D. This CDR3 is 16 amino acids long. V was clipped by 4 bases and J by 2 bases, with 15 bases between them. Germline CDR1 is LGHNA and CDR2 is YNFKEQ.

The chain has TRBV4-2 and TRBJ1-1; TRBD1 agrees at 7 bases. Trimming cost V 4 bases and J 4 bases; bases outside gene matches: 9. Germline-derived CDR1 and CDR2 are LGHNA and YNFKEQ. The CDR3 extends over 15 amino acids. CDR3 DNA: TGTGCCAGCAGCCTTCCCGACAGGGTGGGCACTGAAGCTTTCTTT. Translated, it gives CASSLPDRVGTEAFF.

The chain recombines TRBV6-6 with TRBJ1-5, with TRBD1 as a possible D gene (6 bases). Germline loops: CDR1 MNHNY, CDR2 SVGAGI (reference sequence). V gave up 6 bases and J gave up 3 bases, with 12 bases separating them. The CDR3 contains 14 residues. The CDR3 bases are TGTGCCAGCAGGGATACAGGGACCAATCAGCCCCAGCATTTT. Residues: CASRDTGTNQPQHF.

This rearrangement joins TRBV7-9 to TRBJ2-3; TRBD2 matches at 7 bases. The CDR3 runs to 17 residues. From germline, CDR1 is SEHNR and CDR2 FQNEAQ (reference sequence). Trimming took 2 bases from V and 2 from J; bases not matched to a gene: 10. Here the CDR3 reads CASSLLQAGTNTDTQYF. Here the CDR3 DNA reads TGTGCCAGCAGCTTACTTCAGGCAGGGACTAACACAGATACGCAGTATTTT.

The chain is built from TRBV11-1 and TRBJ2-5; D remains unclear. This CDR3 is built from 11 residues. CDR1 and CDR2 (germline): SGHAT, FQDESV (reference sequence). The germline V and J ends were trimmed by 9 bases and 5 bases, with 10 bases remaining between them. For the CDR3, the DNA is TGTGCCAGTTTCTACGGGGAGACCCAGTACTTC. The encoded protein is CASFYGETQYF.

The chain has TRBV7-8 and TRBJ1-1, with a tentative D call TRBD1 (6 bases). V lost 5 bases and J 8 bases, leaving 15 bases between the germline ends. Per germline, CDR1 SGHVS and CDR2 FQNEAQ. This CDR3 is 13 amino acids long. The CDR3 DNA reads as TGTGCCAGCAGCCCCCTGGGGGCGGCAGAAGCTTTCTTT. This gives the protein CASSPLGAAEAFF.

The chain uses TRBV6-1 and TRBJ2-7, with D perhaps assigned TRBD1 or TRBD2 (5 bases each). The germline CDR1 and CDR2 sequences are MNHNS and SASEGT. The germline V and J ends were trimmed by 5 bases and 2 bases, with 16 bases remaining between them. This CDR3 has 15 residues. The CDR3 nucleotides read TGTGCCAGCAGTAACCCCCGGGACCCAACCTACGAGCAGTACTTC. Its protein product is CASSNPRDPTYEQYF.

The chain is built from TRBV11-2 and TRBJ2-5, with TRBD2 matching over 7 bases. This CDR3 is 15 amino acids long. V lost 2 bases, J lost 2 bases, and 5 bases stayed unmatched. Germline CDR1 and CDR2: SGHAT and FQNNGV. CDR3 sequence (DNA): TGTGCCAGCAGCTTATGGGCTAGCGGACAAGAGACCCAGTACTTC. Translated, it gives CASSLWASGQETQYF. Full variable domain (missing parts from reference TRBV11-2 and TRBJ2-5): EAGVAQSPRYKIIEKRQSVAFWCNPISGHATLYWYQQILGQGPKLLIQFQNNGVVDDSQLPKDRFSAERLKGVDSTLKIQPAKLEDSAVYLCASSLWASGQETQYFGPGTRLLVL.

V and J are TRBV18 and TRBJ1-2; maybe TRBD1 (6 bases). The CDR3 is 13 amino acids. V lost 2 bases and J lost 6, with 10 bases in between. Germline V gene data show CDR1 as KGHSH and CDR2 as LQKENI. CDR3 amino acids: CASSPRDTDGYTF. As DNA, the CDR3 is TGTGCCAGCTCACCAAGGGACACGGATGGCTACACCTTC.

A single count supports this clone. The CDR3 loop is CATAIERSSSYEQYF. CDR3 DNA: TGTGCCACGGCGATTGAACGTAGTAGCTCCTACGAGCAGTACTTC. This chain links TRBV15 with TRBJ2-7, with D unclear. The CDR3 has 15 amino acids. Germline V gene data show CDR1 as LNHNV and CDR2 as YYDKDF (reference sequence). Trimming pared 9 bases from V and 0 bases from J, leaving 18 bases between.

The chain recombines TRBV4-1 with TRBJ1-2, with 9 bases identical to TRBD1. V lost 3 bases and J lost 7; bases outside the gene matches: 9. CDR1 and CDR2 from the germline V gene are MGHRA and YSYEKL. This CDR3 region has 15 residues. The CDR3 loop is CASSHQRDRVGGYTF. In nucleotides, the CDR3 is TGCGCCAGCAGCCATCAGCGGGACAGGGTCGGTGGCTACACCTTC.

The genes are TRBV5-4 and TRBJ2-1, with unresolved D. The CDR3 extends over 11 amino acids. V lost 4 bases and J 4 bases, leaving 3 bases between the germline ends. The V gene's germline CDR1 is SGHNT and CDR2 YYREEE (reference sequence). The chain's CDR3 is CASSLYNEQFF. The CDR3 DNA reads TGTGCCAGCAGCCTTTACAATGAGCAGTTCTTC.

The chain is built from TRBV29-1 and TRBJ1-2; unclear D gene. The CDR3 is made up of 13 amino acids. V lost 3 bases to trimming and J lost 3 bases, with 11 bases between them. CDR1 is SQVTM and CDR2 is ANQGSEA in the germline V gene. The CDR3: CSVDSAGYYGYTF. DNA of the CDR3: TGCAGCGTTGATTCAGCGGGCTACTATGGCTACACCTTC. The whole variable domain, filled in from reference TRBV29-1 and TRBJ1-2, reads SAVISQKPSRDICQRGTSLTIQCQVDSQVTMMFWYRQQPGQSLTLIATANQGSEATYESGFVIDKFPISRPNLTFSTLTVSNMSPEDSSIYLCSVDSAGYYGYTFGSGTRLTVV.

The rearrangement uses TRBV7-9 and TRBJ1-1, with D perhaps TRBD1 (6 bases). V gave up 5 bases and J gave up 1 base, with 8 bases separating them. Germline values: CDR1 SEHNR, CDR2 FQNEAQ (reference sequence). CDR3 length: 13 amino acids. The CDR3 coding sequence is TGTGCCAGCAGCCCGGGACAGAACACTGAAGCTTTCTTT. It encodes CASSPGQNTEAFF.

The chain is built from TRBV4-1 and TRBJ2-7; D is perhaps TRBD2 (7 bases). The CDR3 length is 19 residues. The ends were cut back, 1 base at V and 1 base at J, with 23 bases in the middle. Germline-derived CDR1 and CDR2 are MGHRA and YSYEKL. In nucleotides, the CDR3 is TGCGCCAGCAGCCAAGGCCTAGCGGCCAGGGGAGAAGTATCCTACGAGCAGTACTTC. Translated, it gives CASSQGLAARGEVSYEQYF.

The chain carries TRBV19 and TRBJ2-2; D not certain. The CDR3 loop spans 15 amino acids. The V end was cut by 2 bases, the J end by 2 bases, with 9 bases between. Germline loops: CDR1 LNHDA, CDR2 SQIVND (reference sequence). DNA of the CDR3: TGTGCCAGTAGTATATCAGAAGTTAACACCGGGGAGCTGTTTTTT. Translating it yields CASSISEVNTGELFF.

The gene calls are TRBV5-1 and TRBJ2-1, with TRBD2 matching over 7 bases. The CDR3 has 16 amino acids. Trimming cost V 4 bases and J 0 bases; bases outside gene matches: 7. Germline CDR1 and CDR2: SGHRS and YFSETQ. The CDR3 DNA reads TGCGCCAGCAGCCCGCTGGGACTAACCTCCTACAATGAGCAGTTCTTC. This sequence encodes CASSPLGLTSYNEQFF.

The V call is TRBV5-1, the J call TRBJ2-5; D is ambiguous. CDR3 length equals 11 residues. In germline, CDR1 is SGHRS, CDR2 YFSETQ. Deletions cut 4 bases from V and 6 bases from J, with 7 bases between. DNA of the CDR3: TGCGCCAGCAGCGCGGTAAAGACCCAGTACTTC. As protein: CASSAVKTQYF.

The chain is built from TRBV4-1 and TRBJ2-1; 8 bases are a match to TRBD2. Germline V gene lookup returns CDR1 MGHRA and CDR2 YSYEKL. The ends lost 2 bases at V and 10 bases at J; junction bases unmatched: 7. There are 14 residues in the CDR3. The DNA of the CDR3 is TGCGCCAGCAGCCAACCGGGGGGGCCGGGGGAGCAGTTCTTC. Translation: CASSQPGGPGEQFF.